The present T cell receptor beta chain was sequenced within a study of blood T cell repertoires in COVID-19. In the study overall: T cells, B-cell-depleted T cells, or PBMCs supplied cDNA or gDNA.

This study enrolled people aged about 18 to 100 from around 26 US geographic areas. Authors' data handling: Amplification of reference gene primers was used by the study to estimate nucleated cell counts. This table comes from immunoSEQ multiplex PCR, and its TCRdb copy is limited to in-frame clones, with some not included. V and J calls and clone size are given by that table; D and trimming were obtained from the DNA. There are approximately 480,000 clones in the sample; roughly nine tenths occur only once, and under 0.75% lies in the top ten. The material sequenced was PBMCs or T cells enriched from blood (not recorded which). The clonotype was recovered from a woman between 18 and 30 years old who had recovered from COVID-19.

The CDR3 reads CASSLLPPGQGPANNEKLFF. CDR3 sequence (DNA): TGCGCCAGCAGCTTGCTACCCCCGGGACAGGGTCCGGCCAACAATGAAAAACTGTTTTTT. This chain connects TRBV5-1 to TRBJ1-4, with 9 bases matching TRBD1. The CDR3 has 20 residues. Germline V gene lookup returns CDR1 SGHRS and CDR2 YFSETQ. V lost 1 base, J lost 5 bases, and 18 bases stayed unmatched.